This is a list of T cell receptor beta chains from one sample in a study of blood T cell repertoires in COVID-19. Clones were read by immunoSEQ multiplex PCR, and TCRdb kept only the in-frame ones, dropping some. The repertoire holds about 380,000 clones, with more than 75% as singletons. The sample taken for sequencing was PBMCs or T cells enriched from blood (not recorded which). These TCRs come from a woman aged 18-29 years who had recovered from COVID-19. Both conserved end residues are part of each CDR3. The D gene is left open where the match is weak. The size field is filled for only some rows; it gives once, few, many or a size class.

clone_size,v_call,j_call,d_call,cdr3_aa,cdr3_nt
NA,TRBV5-1,TRBJ2-7,TRBD1,CASSWGQGLLDEQYF,TGCGCCAGCAGCTGGGGACAGGGGCTTCTGGACGAGCAGTACTTC
few,TRBV24-1,TRBJ1-5,TRBD1,CATSDQDRVDNNQPQHF,TGTGCCACCAGTGATCAGGACAGGGTTGACAACAATCAGCCCCAGCATTTT
NA,TRBV14,TRBJ1-4,TRBD1,CASSQRTGTGNEKLFF,TGTGCCAGCAGCCAAAGAACCGGGACAGGGAATGAAAAACTGTTTTTT
NA,TRBV9,TRBJ1-3,NA,CASSTPPGVSGNTIYF,TGTGCCAGCAGCACTCCACCGGGGGTCTCTGGAAACACCATATATTTT
once,TRBV29-1,TRBJ1-1,TRBD1,CSVLTGANTEAFF,TGCAGCGTTCTGACAGGGGCGAACACTGAAGCTTTCTTT
NA,TRBV4-2,TRBJ2-5,TRBD2,CASSHGVAGDSETQYF,TGTGCCAGCAGCCACGGGGTAGCGGGGGATTCAGAGACCCAGTACTTC
few,TRBV7-8,TRBJ2-5,NA,CASSLDAVMETQYF,TGTGCCAGCAGCTTAGACGCGGTTATGGAGACCCAGTACTTC
NA,TRBV5-5,TRBJ1-1,NA,CASSLWGRGTDTEAFF,TGTGCCAGCAGCTTGTGGGGAAGGGGGACGGACACTGAAGCTTTCTTT
NA,TRBV7-2,TRBJ2-1,NA,CASSQSSGMSYNEQFF,TGTGCCAGCAGCCAATCCTCGGGGATGTCCTACAATGAGCAGTTCTTC
NA,TRBV20-1,TRBJ2-2,NA,CSASSGKDTGELFF,TGCAGTGCTAGTTCAGGGAAGGACACCGGGGAGCTGTTTTTT
NA,TRBV10-3,TRBJ1-6,TRBD1,CAISHDRDYNSPLHF,TGTGCCATCAGCCACGACAGGGATTATAATTCACCCCTCCACTTT
once,TRBV30,TRBJ1-5,NA,CAWSVADSNQPQHF,TGTGCCTGGAGTGTGGCGGATAGCAATCAGCCCCAGCATTTT
once,TRBV15,TRBJ1-1,NA,CATSRNKGLNTEAFF,TGTGCCACCAGCAGGAACAAGGGGCTGAACACTGAAGCTTTCTTT
NA,TRBV5-1,TRBJ2-6,NA,CASSAPRVISGANVLTF,TGCGCCAGCAGCGCCCCGAGGGTGATATCTGGGGCCAACGTCCTGACTTTC
NA,TRBV15,TRBJ1-1,NA,CATSRGRVNTEAFF,TGTGCCACCAGCAGGGGCAGGGTGAACACTGAAGCTTTCTTT
NA,TRBV14,TRBJ1-2,NA,CASSQVPTTVGYTF,TGTGCCAGCAGCCAAGTGCCTACGACAGTAGGCTACACCTTC
NA,TRBV2,TRBJ2-5,TRBD1,CASIRGPGETQYF,TGTGCCAGTATTAGGGGGCCTGGAGAGACCCAGTACTTC
NA,TRBV4-3,TRBJ2-7,NA,CASSQDLSDYYEQYF,TGCGCCAGCAGCCAAGATCTATCCGACTACTACGAGCAGTACTTC
NA,TRBV30,TRBJ1-2,NA,CAWSKQGAGYGYTF,TGTGCCTGGAGTAAACAGGGAGCGGGGTATGGCTACACCTTC
NA,TRBV4-2,TRBJ1-5,NA,CASSHYGGRKGVEPQHF,TGTGCCAGCAGCCATTATGGGGGGAGGAAAGGGGTAGAGCCCCAGCATTTT
once,TRBV6-5,TRBJ1-1,TRBD1,CASSSPGTGNEAFF,TGTGCCAGCAGTTCCCCCGGGACAGGTAATGAAGCTTTCTTT
NA,TRBV3-1/TRBV3-2,TRBJ2-7,TRBD1,CASSLGQGHEQYF,TGTGCCAGCAGCCTGGGACAGGGTCACGAGCAGTACTTC
NA,TRBV30,TRBJ2-2,TRBD2,CAWGLVETGELFF,TGTGCCTGGGGACTAGTAGAAACCGGGGAGCTGTTTTTT
NA,TRBV28,TRBJ1-5,TRBD1,CASSSDRVGQPQHF,TGTGCCAGCAGTTCGGACAGGGTAGGACAGCCCCAGCATTTT
NA,TRBV7-3,TRBJ2-3,NA,CASSLTSVADTQYF,TGTGCCAGCAGCTTAACCAGCGTGGCAGATACGCAGTATTTT
NA,TRBV4-3,TRBJ1-1,NA,CASSPRRLGNTEAFF,TGCGCCAGCAGCCCACGCAGGTTAGGGAACACTGAAGCTTTCTTT
NA,TRBV7-9,TRBJ1-4,TRBD1,CASSVQGAGEKLFF,TGTGCCAGCAGCGTACAGGGGGCCGGTGAAAAACTGTTTTTT
NA,TRBV5-4,TRBJ2-1,TRBD2,CASSLTSGGANEQFF,TGTGCCAGCAGCCTAACTAGCGGGGGGGCCAATGAGCAGTTCTTC
once,TRBV14,TRBJ1-1,TRBD1,CASSHRAIRDRTNTEAFF,TGTGCCAGCAGCCACAGAGCTATCCGGGACAGGACTAACACTGAAGCTTTCTTT
NA,TRBV7-2,TRBJ2-2,NA,CASSPRGPNTGELFF,TGTGCCAGCAGCCCTAGGGGCCCTAACACCGGGGAGCTGTTTTTT
once,TRBV5-1,TRBJ2-7,NA,CASSLGRGFAYEQYF,TGCGCCAGCAGCTTGGGAAGGGGGTTCGCCTACGAGCAGTACTTC
NA,TRBV27,TRBJ1-1,TRBD1,CASRLQGTGVLQAFF,TGTGCCAGCAGGCTCCAAGGGACAGGGGTTCTTCAGGCTTTCTTT
NA,TRBV5-1,TRBJ1-6,NA,CASSLEAEYNSPLHF,TGCGCCAGCAGCCTAGAGGCAGAGTATAATTCACCCCTCCACTTT
NA,TRBV5-5,TRBJ1-5,NA,CASSNSAGRHFSNQPQHF,TGTGCCAGCAGCAATTCCGCAGGGAGGCACTTTAGCAATCAGCCCCAGCATTTT
NA,TRBV9,TRBJ2-1,TRBD2,CASSAPRESGGVENEQFF,TGTGCCAGCAGCGCCCCACGGGAGAGCGGGGGGGTGGAAAATGAGCAGTTCTTC
NA,TRBV4-1,TRBJ1-2,NA,CASSQGSKQGYYGYTF,TGCGCCAGCAGCCAAGGTTCTAAACAGGGATACTATGGCTACACCTTC
NA,TRBV4-1,TRBJ1-5,TRBD1,CASSQTTGGNQPQHF,TGCGCCAGCAGCCAAACGACAGGGGGCAATCAGCCCCAGCATTTT